The following is a T cell receptor (beta chain) sequence with its context. Its antigen is unidentified. This sample stems from a study of OX40 agonist ivuxolimab in advanced cancers. Background on the study: Clinicians treated patients with ivuxolimab, an agonistic anti-OX40 (CD134) antibody. Dose-escalation patients' cancers were hepatocellular carcinoma, melanoma, renal cell or head and neck cancer. Overall study results and limits: The work left the antigen specificity of expanded peripheral T cells undetermined.

Repertoires were generated with immunoSEQ multiplex PCR, while TCRdb's copy carries only in-frame clones and drops some. The repertoire includes around 80,000 clones, about four fifths of them detected once, and about 2.7% sits in the top ten. Germline V lookup: CDR1 SGHTA, CDR2 FQGNSA. The CDR3 is 16 residues long. The V gene lost 5 bases and the J gene lost 7 bases, with 21 bases spanning the gap. The chain carries TRBV7-2 and TRBJ2-1; maybe TRBD2 (5 bases). The sample was CD4+ or CD8+ T cells sorted from blood, taken in a trial of the OX40 agonist ivuxolimab. This clonotype was sampled from an adult with an advanced solid tumor such as melanoma, head and neck, liver or kidney cancer. The CDR3 here is CASSEGVSDPFNEQFF. As DNA, the CDR3 is TGTGCCAGCAGCGAGGGAGTGTCCGACCCTTTTAATGAGCAGTTCTTC.